The text below deals with one T cell receptor beta chain. Its target is unknown. The sample is drawn from a study of shared clonotypes between healthy human individuals. Study at large: Used for every donor were three CD4 naive, three CD4 memory, two CD8 naive and one CD8 memory plate.

CDR1 is MNHNS, CDR2 SASEGT, per germline. The CDR3 consists of 17 residues. J was trimmed by 5 bases and V by 4 bases; bases with no gene match: 9. Study findings and constraints: Generally, naive subsets (rather than memory subsets) showed larger estimated richness.

Adults of Caucasian background living in Nashville, Tennessee made up all donors. How the authors handled the data: Quality scores were absent from the junction-only immunoSEQ sequences, so filtering differed. The data were produced by immunoSEQ multiplex PCR, yet TCRdb's version contains in-frame clones alone and is incomplete. V and J calls and clone size are as listed in that table; D and trimming were resolved from the DNA. Among hundreds of thousands of clones listed, about three quarters were seen once. This TCR came from a woman aged 25-40 years in good health. Input material: memory CD4+ T cells sorted from blood. Subset of the sample: CD45RA-negative fraction. The chain carries TRBV6-1 and TRBJ1-5, with TRBD1 matching over 12 bases. CDR3 loop: CASSGRSGTGGDQPQHF. The CDR3 DNA is TGTGCCAGCAGTGGGCGTTCCGGGACAGGGGGCGATCAGCCCCAGCATTTT.